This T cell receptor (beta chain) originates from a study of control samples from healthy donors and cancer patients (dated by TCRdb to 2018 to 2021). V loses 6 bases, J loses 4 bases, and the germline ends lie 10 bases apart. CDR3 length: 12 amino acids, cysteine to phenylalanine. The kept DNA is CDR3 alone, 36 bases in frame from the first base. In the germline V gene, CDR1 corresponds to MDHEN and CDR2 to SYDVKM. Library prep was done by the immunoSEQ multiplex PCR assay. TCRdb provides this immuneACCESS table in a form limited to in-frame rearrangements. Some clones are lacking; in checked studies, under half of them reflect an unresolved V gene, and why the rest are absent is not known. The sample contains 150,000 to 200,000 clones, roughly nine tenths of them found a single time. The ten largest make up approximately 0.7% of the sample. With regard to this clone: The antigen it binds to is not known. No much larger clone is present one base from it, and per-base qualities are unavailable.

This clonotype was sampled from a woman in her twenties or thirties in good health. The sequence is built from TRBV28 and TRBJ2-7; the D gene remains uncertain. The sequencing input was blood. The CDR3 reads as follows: CASRSDGYEQYF. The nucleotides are TGTGCCAGCAGAAGTGACGGTTACGAGCAGTACTTC.